Following are 18 T cell receptor beta chains from one sample sequenced in a study of cytomegalovirus exposure and HLA in healthy donors. 60 Vbeta and 13 Jbeta primers were used in PCR. Measured with immunoSEQ multiplex PCR; TCRdb has only the in-frame clones, and not every one. The profile shows more than 95,000 clones, approximately 70% of them singletons. Sequenced material: PBMCs. These receptors originate from a woman aged 45-65 years in good health and CMV-seronegative.

The chain employs TRBV5-4 and TRBJ2-7, with TRBD1 matching over 11 bases. The germline V gene has CDR1 SGHNT and CDR2 YYREEE (reference sequence). Unmatched junction bases numbered 1, after V lost 2 bases and J lost 3 bases. This CDR3 has 14 amino acids. CDR3 region: CASSLGTGGYEQYF. In DNA form, the CDR3 reads TGTGCCAGCAGCTTAGGGACAGGGGGCTACGAGCAGTACTTC.

J is TRBJ2-1 and V is TRBV5-6, with 12 bases identical to TRBD2. The CDR3 covers 16 residues. CDR1 and CDR2 from the germline V gene are SGHDT and YYEEEE. Germline trimming cut 4 bases from V and 4 bases from J; bases unmatched to any gene: 6. This CDR3 reads CASSVTTSGGYNEQFF. For the CDR3, the DNA is TGTGCCAGCAGCGTTACTACTAGCGGGGGGTACAATGAGCAGTTCTTC.

This chain links TRBV10-1 with TRBJ2-3, with a possible D match to TRBD1 (6 bases). V lost 6 bases and J lost 3, with 13 bases in between. Germline V gene sequence: CDR1 WNHNN, CDR2 SYGVQD (reference sequence). This CDR3 region has 14 residues. CDR3: CASSEPTGTDTQYF. The CDR3 nucleotides read TGCGCCAGCAGCGAACCTACAGGGACAGATACGCAGTATTTT.

This chain links TRBV2 with TRBJ2-5, with D possibly being TRBD2 (6 bases). Trimming removed 4 bases at V and 5 bases at J, with 14 bases between. This CDR3 contains 14 residues. Germline V gene data show CDR1 as SNHLY and CDR2 as FYNNEI. CDR3 residues: CASSVQRVGETQYF. In nucleotides, the CDR3 is TGTGCCAGCAGTGTCCAGCGGGTTGGGGAGACCCAGTACTTC.

The J gene is TRBJ2-1, the V gene TRBV7-6, with D perhaps TRBD1 (6 bases). The V end was cut by 3 bases, the J end by 9 bases, with 15 bases between. This CDR3 spans 14 amino acids. Germline loops: CDR1 SGHVS, CDR2 FNYEAQ. CDR3 sequence (DNA): TGTGCCAGCAGCTTTTCAGGGGCTGGCAGTGAGCAGTTCTTC. This codes for CASSFSGAGSEQFF.

The rearrangement joins TRBV5-4 to TRBJ1-2, with a tentative D call TRBD1 (6 bases). The CDR3 extends over 14 amino acids. Germline assignment: CDR1 SGHNT and CDR2 YYREEE (reference sequence). V lost 4 bases and J lost 0, with 10 bases in between. The CDR3 region has the DNA TGTGCCAGCAGCCGGGACATTCCTAACTATGGCTACACCTTC. Its protein is CASSRDIPNYGYTF.

This clone appeared a few times. J is TRBJ1-3 and V is TRBV5-4, with TRBD1 as a possible D gene (6 bases). V was trimmed by 5 bases and J by 5 bases, leaving 11 bases between them. This CDR3 contains 13 residues. CDR1 is SGHNT and CDR2 is YYREEE in the germline V gene (reference sequence). CDR3 loop: CASRVQGRNTIYF. The CDR3 DNA reads as TGTGCCAGCAGGGTACAGGGTCGAAACACCATATATTTT. Full variable domain (outside the CDR3, taken from reference TRBV5-4 and TRBJ1-3): ETGVTQSPTHLIKTRGQQVTLRCSSQSGHNTVSWYQQALGQGPQFIFQYYREEENGRGNFPPRFSGLQFPNYSSELNVNALELDDSALYLCASRVQGRNTIYFGEGSWLTVV.

The V gene is TRBV5-5, the J gene TRBJ2-3, with 9 bases aligning to TRBD2. This CDR3 spans 16 amino acids. Trimming took 1 base from V and 2 from J; bases not matched to a gene: 5. Germline-derived CDR1 and CDR2 are SGHKS and YYEKEE (reference sequence). The CDR3 DNA is TGTGCCAGCAGCTTGCCGGCGGGGGGGGACACAGATACGCAGTATTTT. Residues: CASSLPAGGDTDTQYF.

This clone appeared a few times. The rearrangement joins TRBV2 to TRBJ2-7; D not certain. CDR1 is SNHLY and CDR2 is FYNNEI in the germline V gene. CDR3 length equals 14 residues. V lost 6 bases to trimming and J lost 0 bases, with 12 bases between them. Written as DNA, the CDR3 is TGTGCCAGCAGACTTCAACGGAGCTCCTACGAGCAGTACTTC. This codes for CASRLQRSSYEQYF.

The V gene is TRBV5-1, the J gene TRBJ2-1; 8 positions match TRBD2. Germline values: CDR1 SGHRS, CDR2 YFSETQ. This CDR3 comprises 18 residues. V trimming: 4 bases; J trimming: 1 base; junction bases outside the gene matches: 13. The CDR3 sequence: CASSGVPSTSGSYNEQFF. The CDR3 nucleotides are TGCGCCAGCAGCGGTGTGCCGTCTACTAGCGGTTCCTACAATGAGCAGTTCTTC.

The chain uses TRBV7-9 and TRBJ2-2; 7 bases line up with TRBD1. The CDR3 length is 12 residues. Germline V gives CDR1 SEHNR, CDR2 FQNEAQ (reference sequence). With 11 bases clipped from V and 5 bases from J, the junction kept 5 bases outside the gene matches. In nucleotides, the CDR3 is TGTGCCCGGACAGGACAAACCGGGGAGCTGTTTTTT. Its protein is CARTGQTGELFF.

This clone was seen a few times. The chain employs TRBV7-2 and TRBJ2-7, with 7 bases aligning to TRBD2. The CDR3 totals 15 residues. The trim removed 3 bases at V and 3 bases at J, leaving 8 bases unmatched. Germline assignment: CDR1 SGHTA and CDR2 FQGNSA. The CDR3 sequence is CASSFRAGRIYEQYF. The CDR3 DNA reads TGTGCCAGCAGCTTCCGAGCGGGAAGGATCTACGAGCAGTACTTC.

This clone appeared a few times. The chain combines TRBV5-1 with TRBJ2-5; 7 bases fit TRBD1. The CDR3 loop spans 14 amino acids. Germline V lookup: CDR1 SGHRS, CDR2 YFSETQ. V was pared by 4 bases and J by 5 bases, with 8 bases of the junction left unmatched. Here the CDR3 reads CASSPDRVSETQYF. For the CDR3, the DNA is TGCGCCAGCAGCCCAGACAGGGTTTCGGAGACCCAGTACTTC.

This sequence joins TRBV7-9 and TRBJ1-2; weak D call: TRBD1 (6 bases). The CDR3 length is 13 residues. Germline V gene lookup returns CDR1 SEHNR and CDR2 FQNEAQ (reference sequence). The V gene lost 6 bases and the J gene lost 5 bases, with 13 bases spanning the gap. CDR3 amino acids: CASRQAGVYGYTF. CDR3 in DNA: TGTGCCAGCAGACAAGCAGGGGTTTATGGCTACACCTTC. Together with reference TRBV7-9 and TRBJ1-2, the CDR3 gives the full variable domain: DTGVSQNPRHKITKRGQNVTFRCDPISEHNRLYWYRQTLGQGPEFLTYFQNEAQLEKSRLLSDRFSAERPKGSFSTLEIQRTEQGDSAMYLCASRQAGVYGYTFGSGTRLTVV.

The chain carries TRBV6-1 and TRBJ2-7; 10 bases fit TRBD2. This CDR3 has 15 amino acids. CDR1 and CDR2 (germline): MNHNS, SASEGT. J was trimmed by 4 bases and V by 6 bases; bases with no gene match: 9. CDR3 sequence (DNA): TGTGCCAGCAGCCCCCTAGCGGGAGATCCTTACGAGCAGTACTTC. Translating gives CASSPLAGDPYEQYF.

CDR3 amino acids: CASSQDPPRQGRETQYF. The CDR3 DNA follows: TGCGCCAGCAGCCAAGATCCACCCCGACAGGGGAGAGAGACCCAGTACTTC. The chain carries TRBV4-3 and TRBJ2-5, with TRBD1 matching over 8 bases. V dropped 0 bases and J dropped 4; count of bases not matched to a gene: 10. The length of the CDR3 is 17 residues. From germline, CDR1 is LGHNA and CDR2 YSLEER.

This clone was seen a few times. The chain joins TRBV6-1 to TRBJ2-7, with D possibly TRBD1 on 5 matching bases. Trimming removed 4 bases from V and 6 bases from J, with 16 bases in between. The germline CDR1 and CDR2 sequences are MNHNS and SASEGT. The CDR3 contains 14 residues. The CDR3 region has the DNA TGTGCCAGCAGTGCAGAGGACCCAAGGGGCGAGCAGTACTTC. Encoded protein: CASSAEDPRGEQYF.

This chain joins TRBV7-9 and TRBJ2-7, with D maybe TRBD1 (6 bases). Germline CDR1 and CDR2: SEHNR and FQNEAQ (reference sequence). V gave up 7 bases and J gave up 3 bases, with 19 bases separating them. The CDR3 is made up of 15 amino acids. The CDR3 coding sequence is TGTGCCAGCATCAACCCTGGACAGAAGGGCTACGAGCAGTACTTC. It translates to CASINPGQKGYEQYF.